This paragraph covers one T cell receptor beta chain sequence. The antigen remains undetermined. The source of the sample is a study of cytomegalovirus exposure and HLA in healthy donors. Overall study: Approximately 200 million T cells yielded 100 million or so unique TCR beta sequences in earlier analysis. Whole-study findings and limits: Accounts indicate the classifier identified cytomegalovirus status with strong specificity and sensitivity. Later analysis associated a missense DCLRE1C variant with TCR beta V- and J-gene trimming.

There were likely unrecorded immune exposures, though donors were nominally healthy when sampled. The PCR ran on 60 Vbeta and 13 Jbeta primers. Data came from immunoSEQ multiplex PCR; TCRdb stores just in-frame clones and leaves some out. This listing includes more than 95,000 clones. V lost 10 bases and J lost 0, with 10 bases in between. Germline-derived CDR1 and CDR2 are MDHEN and SYDVKM. The CDR3 covers 13 residues. The rearrangement links TRBV28 to TRBJ1-5, with D perhaps TRBD1 (5 bases). The sequence was collected from a man aged 30 to 39 in good health and CMV-seronegative. What was sequenced was PBMCs. The CDR3: CATGGYSNQPQHF. The CDR3 DNA reads TGTGCCACCGGGGGGTATAGCAATCAGCCCCAGCATTTT.